What follows is one TCR beta chain and its context. The V gene end was trimmed by 6 bases and the J gene end by 4 bases; junction bases not matched to a gene: 9. Germline values: CDR1 WSHSY, CDR2 SAAADI. The CDR3 is 15 amino acids. This sample was included in a study of sequential checkpoint blockade in melanoma. Study-wide background: Randomization was 1:1 between first-line nivolumab→ipilimumab and ipilimumab→nivolumab. After both sequences, patients received maintenance nivolumab.

The assay was immunoSEQ multiplex PCR, and TCRdb's table has in-frame clones only and misses some. The sample records 10,000 or so clones, around 74% being singletons. As for treatment: randomized to nivolumab then ipilimumab (arm A) or the reverse (arm B). DNA-damaging chemotherapy had not been given to any patient beforehand. Sorted cells were live CD3+CD8+, lacking CD19 and CD56, from PBMCs. Sample: CD8+ T cells sorted from blood (inferred from file names), taken from a patient given nivolumab and ipilimumab in sequence. The source is a human donor with melanoma. The J gene is TRBJ2-7, the V gene TRBV10-2; 10 nucleotides agree with TRBD1. CDR3: CASSPGQGEGYEQYF. CDR3 nucleotides: TGCGCCAGCAGCCCTGGACAGGGGGAAGGGTACGAGCAGTACTTC.